This T cell receptor (beta chain) was captured in a study of post-analysis software for immune sequencing data. Whole-study context: The cohort encompassed relapsing-remitting, secondary progressive and progressive-relapsing multiple sclerosis disease courses.

Prepared TCR beta cDNA libraries contained unique molecular identifiers. T cells numbering roughly 0.85 to 10 million gave rise to a few hundred thousand cDNA molecules. TCRdb reprocessed the PCR reads with MiXCR, giving one entry per CDR3 protein. This table holds 700,000 to 900,000 distinct CDR3 sequences, around 46% found once. Study-level points and caveats: Those samples that were prepared in the same batch co-clustered strongly by F measure. Patients with multiple sclerosis recorded significantly lower normalized Chao1 diversity than controls, the study found. Included in a set of roughly five TRBV segments more frequent in patients than controls were TRBV5-6, TRBV5-1 and TRBV20-1.

As concerns this clonotype: The antigen remains unidentified.

The V and J ends lost 3 bases and 2 bases, in that order; junction bases with no gene match: 9. CDR1 SEHNR and CDR2 FQNEAQ come from the germline V gene (reference sequence). CDR3 size: 18 residues. This sequence joins TRBV7-9 and TRBJ2-3; 12 nucleotides agree with TRBD2. The sequence was collected from a girl aged 5-17 years with multiple sclerosis. Material for sequencing was blood. Here the CDR3 DNA reads TGTGCCAGCAGCTTTGGACTAGCGGGAACCGGCCTCACAGATACGCAGTATTTT. Amino acids: CASSFGLAGTGLTDTQYF. The full variable domain, its missing parts supplied by reference TRBV7-9 and TRBJ2-3, is DTGVSQNPRHKITKRGQNVTFRCDPISEHNRLYWYRQTLGQGPEFLTYFQNEAQLEKSRLLSDRFSAERPKGSFSTLEIQRTEQGDSAMYLCASSFGLAGTGLTDTQYFGPGTRLTVL.